The 12 T cell receptor beta chains given below trace back to one sample, sequenced in a study of CD8 T cells in ankylosing spondylitis. Study-wide results and limits: A motif of roughly eight highly homologous TCR beta variants was seen as apparently characteristic of ankylosing spondylitis blood.

No cognate antigen is known for these TCRs. MiXCR was run by TCRdb on the 5' RACE reads, yielding one entry per CDR3 protein. The sample has around 490,000 distinct CDR3 sequences; over 4% are singletons. The sample comprised blood, either unsorted or a sorted T cell fraction (not recorded which). The receptors stem from a male donor with ankylosing spondylitis.

This clonotype was seen many times. The chain uses TRBV4-3 and TRBJ1-2; D is ambiguous. The CDR3 is made up of 15 amino acids. V shed 0 bases and J shed 4 bases, with 12 bases lying between them. Germline loops: CDR1 LGHNA, CDR2 YSLEER. CDR3 protein: CASSQDEEGSYGYTF. DNA of the CDR3: TGCGCCAGCAGCCAAGATGAGGAGGGAAGCTATGGCTACACCTTC.

This clonotype was detected many times. The chain combines TRBV20-1 with TRBJ2-4; 7 bases match TRBD1. V trimming: 5 bases; J trimming: 0 bases; junction bases outside the gene matches: 7. The CDR3 has 15 residues. Germline CDR1 reads DFQATT; CDR2 reads SNEGSKA (reference sequence). CDR3 in amino acids: CSAPGQRLAKNIQYF. In DNA form, the CDR3 reads TGCAGTGCTCCGGGACAGAGGCTAGCCAAAAACATTCAGTACTTC.

In this sample, this clonotype turned up many times. The genes are TRBV28 and TRBJ2-2, with D hard to call. The CDR3 runs to 15 residues. V lost 3 bases to trimming and J lost 7 bases, with 15 bases between them. Germline-derived CDR1 and CDR2 are MDHEN and SYDVKM. This CDR3 reads CASSLPSRWHGELFF. In nucleotides, the CDR3 is TGTGCCAGCAGTTTGCCTTCCCGGTGGCACGGGGAGCTGTTTTTT.

This clonotype was observed many times. The chain recombines TRBV5-1 with TRBJ1-5, with TRBD1 as a possible D gene (5 bases). With 0 bases removed from V and 6 bases from J, the gap between germline ends came to 10 bases. The length of the CDR3 is 14 residues. CDR1 is SGHRS and CDR2 is YFSETQ in the germline V gene. The CDR3 protein is CASSLEQGGQPQHF. CDR3 coding DNA: TGCGCCAGCAGCTTGGAGCAGGGCGGTCAGCCCCAGCATTTT.

At least ten counts were recorded for this clonotype. The chain recombines TRBV20-1 with TRBJ1-1; TRBD1 agrees at 7 bases. V lost 4 bases to trimming and J lost 3 bases; unmatched junction nucleotides: 2. Germline loops: CDR1 DFQATT, CDR2 SNEGSKA (reference sequence). CDR3 size: 12 residues. The chain's CDR3 is CSAMTGYTEAFF. For the CDR3, the DNA is TGCAGTGCTATGACAGGGTACACTGAAGCTTTCTTT.

This clonotype was counted many times. The chain carries TRBV28 and TRBJ1-5; D ambiguous. Germline lookup yields CDR1 MDHEN and CDR2 SYDVKM. The CDR3 runs 12 residues. Trimming took off 8 bases at V and 4 bases at J, with 9 bases between the two ends. CDR3 coding DNA: TGTGCCAGCCGAGCAGATAATCAGCCCCAGCATTTT. This encodes CASRADNQPQHF.

This clonotype was detected ten times or more. The chain employs TRBV29-1 and TRBJ1-2; D is uncertain. The V and J ends lost 0 bases and 3 bases respectively, with 8 bases between them. The CDR3 consists of 13 residues. CDR1 and CDR2 (germline): SQVTM, ANQGSEA. The CDR3 loop reads CSVEDRRDYGYTF. In nucleotides, the CDR3 is TGCAGCGTTGAAGATCGTAGGGACTATGGCTACACCTTC.

This clonotype has at least ten counts. The rearrangement joins TRBV20-1 to TRBJ1-2; TRBD1 might be the D (5 bases). Germline-derived CDR1 and CDR2 are DFQATT and SNEGSKA (reference sequence). V lost 3 bases, J lost 7 bases, and 18 bases lay in between. CDR3 size: 14 residues. The DNA of the CDR3 is TGCAGTGCTAGTGGGCAGGGAGGTTCAAGTGGCTACACCTTC. Its protein is CSASGQGGSSGYTF.

The chain joins TRBV19 to TRBJ1-1; 7 nucleotides match TRBD1. CDR3 length: 13 residues. The V gene end was trimmed by 5 bases and the J gene end by 7 bases; junction bases not matched to a gene: 7. CDR1 and CDR2 from the germline V gene are LNHDA and SQIVND (reference sequence). CDR3 nucleotides: TGTGCCAGTAGTCCCGAAGACAGGGTTGAAGCTTTCTTT. Protein sequence: CASSPEDRVEAFF.

Many counts were recorded for this clonotype. The rearrangement joins TRBV10-3 to TRBJ2-7, with 8 bases lining up with TRBD2. This CDR3 is 17 amino acids long. The V and J ends lost 4 bases and 1 base, in that order; junction bases with no gene match: 12. Germline lookup yields CDR1 ENHRY and CDR2 SYGVKD. CDR3 in amino acids: CAISADGSSGISYEQYF. As DNA, the CDR3 is TGTGCCATCAGTGCGGACGGGAGTAGCGGGATTTCCTACGAGCAGTACTTC.

This clonotype was counted at least ten times. This rearrangement joins TRBV20-1 to TRBJ1-6; tentative D call: TRBD1 (6 bases). The germline gives CDR1 DFQATT, CDR2 SNEGSKA (reference sequence). The CDR3 extends over 14 amino acids. The germline V and J ends were trimmed by 2 bases and 8 bases, with 13 bases remaining between them. The DNA of the CDR3 is TGCAGTGCTAGACGCGGGGGCGGAGATTCACCCCTCCACTTT. It codes for CSARRGGGDSPLHF.

This clonotype has at least ten counts. The chain carries TRBV25-1 and TRBJ1-6, with 9 bases aligning to TRBD1. This CDR3 region has 16 residues. The V gene's germline CDR1 is MGHDK and CDR2 SYGVNS. Trimming removed 3 bases from V and 7 bases from J; junction bases left unmatched: 7. The CDR3, as DNA: TGTGCCAGCAGTGAGCTATCCGGGACAGGGAATTCACCCCTCCACTTT. It is translated as CASSELSGTGNSPLHF.